The source of this TCR beta chain is a study of CD8 T cells in ankylosing spondylitis. Study outcomes and limitations: What seemed typical of ankylosing spondylitis blood was a TCR beta motif built from several highly homologous variants.

MiXCR, applied by TCRdb to the 5' RACE reads, yields one record per CDR3 protein. This table holds a few hundred thousand distinct CDR3 sequences, roughly 8% found once. The CDR3 totals 15 residues. Germline V gene data show CDR1 as SGHRS and CDR2 as YFSETQ. The ends were cut back, 0 bases at V and 3 bases at J, with 11 bases in the middle. A remark on this clonotype: The antigen is not known.

The chain links TRBV5-1 to TRBJ2-3; tentatively, D is TRBD1 (5 bases). The receptor's source is a male donor with ankylosing spondylitis. Sample: blood, either unsorted or a sorted T cell fraction (not recorded which). DNA of the CDR3: TGCGCCAGCAGCTTGGATGGACAAAAGACAGATACGCAGTATTTT. It translates to CASSLDGQKTDTQYF.